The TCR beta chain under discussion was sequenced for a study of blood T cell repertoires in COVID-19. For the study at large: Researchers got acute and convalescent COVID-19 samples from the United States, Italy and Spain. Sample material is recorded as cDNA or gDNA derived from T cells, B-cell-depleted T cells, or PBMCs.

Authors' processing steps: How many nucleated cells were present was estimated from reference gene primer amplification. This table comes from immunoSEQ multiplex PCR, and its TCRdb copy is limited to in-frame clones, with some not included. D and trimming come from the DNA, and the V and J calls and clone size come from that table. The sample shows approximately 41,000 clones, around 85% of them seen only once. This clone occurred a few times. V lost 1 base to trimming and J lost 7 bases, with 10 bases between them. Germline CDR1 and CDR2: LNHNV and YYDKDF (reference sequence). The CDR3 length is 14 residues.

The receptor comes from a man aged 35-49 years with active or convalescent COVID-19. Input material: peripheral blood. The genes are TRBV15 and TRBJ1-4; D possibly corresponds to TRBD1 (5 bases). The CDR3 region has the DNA TGTGCCACCAGCAGAGGGCAGGGCGGTGAAAAACTGTTTTTT. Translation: CATSRGQGGEKLFF.